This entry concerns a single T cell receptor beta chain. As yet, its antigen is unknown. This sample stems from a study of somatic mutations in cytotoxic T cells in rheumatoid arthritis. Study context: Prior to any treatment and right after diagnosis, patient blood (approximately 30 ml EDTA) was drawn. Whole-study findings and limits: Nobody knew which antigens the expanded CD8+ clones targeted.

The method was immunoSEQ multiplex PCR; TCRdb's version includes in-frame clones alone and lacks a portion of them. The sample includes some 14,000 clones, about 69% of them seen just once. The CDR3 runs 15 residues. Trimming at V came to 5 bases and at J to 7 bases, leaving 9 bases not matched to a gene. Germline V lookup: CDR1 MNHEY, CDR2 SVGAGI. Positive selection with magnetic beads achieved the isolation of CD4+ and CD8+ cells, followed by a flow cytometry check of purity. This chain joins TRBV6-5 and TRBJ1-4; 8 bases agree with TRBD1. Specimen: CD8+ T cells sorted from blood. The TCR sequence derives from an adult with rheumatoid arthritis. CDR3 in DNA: TGTGCCAGCAGTCCCGACAGGGGCGGGGGTGAAAAACTGTTTTTT. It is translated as CASSPDRGGGEKLFF.